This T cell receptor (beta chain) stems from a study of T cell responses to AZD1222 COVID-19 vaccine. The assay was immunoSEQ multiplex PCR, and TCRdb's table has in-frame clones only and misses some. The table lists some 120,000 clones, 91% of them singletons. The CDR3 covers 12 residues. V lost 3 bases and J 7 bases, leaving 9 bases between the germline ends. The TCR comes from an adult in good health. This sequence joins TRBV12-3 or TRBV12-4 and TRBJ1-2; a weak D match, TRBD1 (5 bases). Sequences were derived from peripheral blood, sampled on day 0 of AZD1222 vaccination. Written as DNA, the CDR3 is TGTGCCAGCAGTTTGTGGGGGGGTGGCTACACCTTC. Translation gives CASSLWGGGYTF.